The 14 T cell receptor beta chains below come from one sample, sequenced in a study of control samples from healthy donors and cancer patients. Profiled with immunoSEQ multiplex PCR; TCRdb holds only in-frame clones, not every one. The profile covers about 140,000 clones, with roughly nine tenths appearing a single time and 8% to 9.5% taken by the ten largest. Specimen: blood. The receptors shown here come from a woman aged 25 to 39 in good health.

The rearrangement links TRBV28 to TRBJ2-1; no reliable D call. Trimming pared 3 bases from V and 1 base from J, leaving 10 bases between. The CDR3 is made up of 15 amino acids. CDR1 and CDR2 (germline): MDHEN, SYDVKM. The CDR3 DNA follows: TGTGCCAGCAGTTTTGGAACAGATTCCTACAATGAGCAGTTCTTC. Protein: CASSFGTDSYNEQFF.

This sequence joins TRBV5-6 and TRBJ2-1; TRBD2 might be the D (6 bases). CDR1 and CDR2 from the germline V gene are SGHDT and YYEEEE. V lost 4 bases and J 3 bases, leaving 14 bases between the germline ends. This CDR3 spans 15 amino acids. The CDR3 reads CASSISGTHYNEQFF. For the CDR3, the DNA is TGTGCCAGCAGCATATCCGGGACTCACTACAATGAGCAGTTCTTC. Combining the CDR3 with reference TRBV5-6 and TRBJ2-1 gives the whole variable domain DAGVTQSPTHLIKTRGQQVTLRCSPKSGHDTVSWYQQALGQGPQFIFQYYEEEERQRGNFPDRFSGHQFPNYSSELNVNALLLGDSALYLCASSISGTHYNEQFFGPGTRLTVL.

The chain is built from TRBV7-9 and TRBJ1-1, with D possibly matching TRBD1 (5 bases). Germline CDR1 SEHNR, CDR2 FQNEAQ (reference sequence). Trimming took 6 bases from V and 2 from J, leaving 13 bases between them. The length of the CDR3 is 14 residues. The CDR3: CASSLMTANTEAFF. The CDR3, as DNA: TGTGCCAGCAGTCTCATGACAGCCAACACTGAAGCTTTCTTT.

This sequence joins TRBV19 and TRBJ1-1; 10 bases align to TRBD1. In germline, CDR1 is LNHDA, CDR2 SQIVND (reference sequence). V was clipped by 6 bases and J by 1 base; unmatched bases: 5. The CDR3 totals 15 residues. The chain's CDR3 is CASRARDRGNTEAFF. CDR3 in DNA: TGTGCCAGTAGGGCCCGGGACAGGGGGAACACTGAAGCTTTCTTT.

CDR3 amino acids: CASSENWPPANTGELFF. The CDR3 bases are TGTGCCAGCAGTGAAAACTGGCCCCCAGCGAACACCGGGGAGCTGTTTTTT. The V call is TRBV2, the J call TRBJ2-2; no definite D call. Germline V gene sequence: CDR1 SNHLY, CDR2 FYNNEI. The CDR3 loop spans 17 amino acids. V was pared by 2 bases and J by 0 bases, with 13 bases between.

The chain combines TRBV7-8 with TRBJ2-5, with 12 bases lining up with TRBD2. Germline loops: CDR1 SGHVS, CDR2 FQNEAQ. The CDR3 extends over 16 amino acids. J was trimmed by 5 bases and V by 5 bases; bases with no gene match: 9. The CDR3 DNA reads TGTGCCAGCAGCGAAGAGCTAGCGGGAGGGGATGAGACCCAGTACTTC. Residues: CASSEELAGGDETQYF.

J is TRBJ1-6 and V is TRBV28; D is unclear. Per the germline V gene, CDR1 is MDHEN and CDR2 is SYDVKM. This CDR3 contains 12 residues. Between the trimmed V and J ends, which lost 3 bases and 8 bases, there was a span of 5 bases. CDR3 sequence reads: CASSFEYSPLHF. CDR3 coding DNA: TGTGCCAGCAGTTTTGAGTATTCACCCCTCCACTTT.

The chain couples TRBV29-1 to TRBJ2-7, with TRBD1 matching over 8 bases. The CDR3 totals 13 residues. Looked up from germline, CDR1 is SQVTM and CDR2 is ANQGSEA. V lost 1 base, J lost 6 bases, and 5 bases stayed unmatched. The CDR3 is CSVEGDRGPEQYF. The CDR3 DNA reads as TGCAGCGTTGAAGGTGACAGGGGTCCCGAGCAGTACTTC.

The chain uses TRBV2 and TRBJ2-6; D perhaps matches TRBD1 (5 bases). This CDR3 comprises 16 residues. V was pared by 6 bases and J by 1 base, with 13 bases between. In germline, CDR1 is SNHLY, CDR2 FYNNEI. The CDR3 coding sequence is TGTGCCAGCAGCGGTCAGGGCAGGTCTGGGGCCAACGTCCTGACTTTC. This codes for CASSGQGRSGANVLTF.

The chain combines TRBV7-2 with TRBJ2-3; a possible D gene is TRBD2 (6 bases). The V end lost 4 bases, the J end lost 1 base, and 15 bases lay between the germline ends. CDR3 length: 16 residues. Germline V CDR1 and CDR2: SGHTA, FQGNSA. This CDR3 reads CASSSTRPRGTDTQYF. CDR3 bases: TGTGCCAGCAGCTCGACTAGACCAAGGGGCACAGATACGCAGTATTTT.

The rearrangement links TRBV2 to TRBJ1-2; D is unclear. The CDR3 sequence is 13 residues long. V gave up 6 bases and J gave up 0 bases, with 8 bases separating them. Germline CDR1 SNHLY, CDR2 FYNNEI. The CDR3 loop reads CASREQTNYGYTF. The CDR3 coding sequence is TGTGCCAGCAGGGAACAGACTAACTATGGCTACACCTTC.

This chain links TRBV6-6 with TRBJ2-1; no clear D gene. Germline V CDR1 and CDR2: MNHNY, SVGAGI (reference sequence). V shed 5 bases and J shed 6 bases, with 5 bases lying between them. CDR3 length equals 11 residues. This chain's CDR3 is CASSGSNEQFF. CDR3 DNA sequence: TGTGCCAGCAGTGGCTCCAATGAGCAGTTCTTC.

The rearrangement uses TRBV7-8 and TRBJ2-5, with TRBD1 matching 7 bases. The V and J ends lost 4 bases and 4 bases, in that order; junction bases with no gene match: 12. Germline V lookup: CDR1 SGHVS, CDR2 FQNEAQ. The CDR3 runs 16 residues. The CDR3 nucleotides read TGTGCCAGCAGCTCCCGGACAGGCAATCCTATAGAGACCCAGTACTTC. It codes for CASSSRTGNPIETQYF. Combining the CDR3 with reference TRBV7-8 and TRBJ2-5 gives the whole variable domain GAGVSQSPRYKVAKRGQDVALRCDPISGHVSLFWYQQALGQGPEFLTYFQNEAQLDKSGLPSDRFFAERPEGSVSTLKIQRTQQEDSAVYLCASSSRTGNPIETQYFGPGTRLLVL.

The rearrangement uses TRBV5-6 and TRBJ1-1, with D tentatively TRBD1 (5 bases). V lost 4 bases, J lost 1 base, and 14 bases lay in between. Germline V gene lookup returns CDR1 SGHDT and CDR2 YYEEEE. This CDR3 has 15 amino acids. The CDR3 DNA reads as TGTGCCAGCAGCAGCCTGGGGCAGCAGAACACTGAAGCTTTCTTT. Protein sequence: CASSSLGQQNTEAFF.